This T cell receptor beta chain came from a study of blood T cells in healthy people across ages. Whole-study results and caveats: More naive CD4+ cells and higher diversity marked long-lived donors relative to aged donors. Older individuals had lower TCR beta diversity per million T cells (the decline was roughly linear).

In regard to this clonotype: Its antigen is unidentified.

The authors ran a second PCR of about 7 to 11 cycles using a sample-barcoded 5' primer and a J-beta primer mix. TCRdb itself ran the 5' RACE reads through MiXCR, one entry per CDR3 protein. The table includes about 1.6 million distinct CDR3 sequences, 30% to 40% detected once. Healthy Caucasian individuals from Russia aged roughly 6 to 95 served as donors. Every donor provided 8.5 to 10 milliliters of peripheral blood. V dropped 2 bases and J dropped 2 bases, with 13 bases sitting between them. The germline V gene has CDR1 GTSNPN and CDR2 SVGIG (reference sequence). The length of the CDR3 is 15 residues.

The clonotype originates from a woman aged 25 to 39 in good health. V gene TRBV30 combines with J gene TRBJ1-5; a possible D gene is TRBD1 (5 bases). Material: blood. DNA for the CDR3: TGTGCCTGGAGTAAGAAAGGGACGGGCAATCAGCCCCAGCATTTT. Protein: CAWSKKGTGNQPQHF.